This TCR beta chain was documented in a study of T cells in Graves' hyperthyroidism and ophthalmopathy. General study findings and limits: In blood, most of the thyroid clonotypes expanded above 0.001 were also present. A model using 13 V-J features told ophthalmopathy apart from stable hyperthyroidism.

As for this clonotype: Its matching antigen is unknown.

Amplification yielded TCR beta CDR3 regions, with RNA transcripts as the source. HTBI primers were used for first-round RT-PCR of the TCR CDR3. TCRdb processed the multiplex PCR reads anew with MiXCR; each CDR3 protein has one entry. The sample contains 530,000 or so distinct CDR3 sequences, 40% to 55% of which appear only once. Trimming took off 5 bases at V and 14 bases at J, with 19 bases between the two ends. Germline lookup yields CDR1 SGHAT and CDR2 FQNNGV. CDR3 size: 14 residues. Patients were excluded because of uncontrolled infection, other autoimmune disease, pregnancy or lactation. The genes are TRBV11-2 and TRBJ1-6; unclear D gene. Specimen: peripheral blood or thyroid tissue (not recorded which). The TCR sequence derives from a woman aged 18-35 years with Graves' hyperthyroidism. The CDR3 loop reads CASSQVGGRSSLHF. The CDR3 bases are TGTGCCAGCAGCCAGGTTGGCGGGAGGTCATCCCTCCACTTT.